This T cell receptor beta chain was recovered during a study of CD8+ T cells in alopecia areata. After isolation, RNA underwent reverse transcription to generate cDNA as the sequencing template. Profiling relied on immunoSEQ multiplex PCR, and the TCRdb table lists in-frame clones only, not all of them. The sample has 60,000 to 85,000 clones; roughly 30% are singletons. Study-level points and caveats: While tofacitinib was given, many expanded lesional clones persisted in scalp and blood. Sharing of TCR sequences between patients (possibly for HLA-related reasons) was less clear than in mice.

Treatment: oral pan-JAK inhibitor, 5-10 mg twice daily. Peripheral blood, together with lesional scalp punch biopsies, was collected from alopecia areata patients. Germline CDR1 and CDR2: SQVTM and ANQGSEA. Trimming stripped 1 base from V and 8 bases from J, with 5 bases between. There are 10 residues in the CDR3. As regards this clone: Its antigen remains unidentified.

The TCR was taken from a human donor with alopecia areata. The rearrangement uses TRBV29-1 and TRBJ1-1; D is uncertain. The specimen was CD8+ T cells sorted from blood, collected at week 4, from a patient treated with tofacitinib. CDR3 region: CSVEVPEAFF. The CDR3 DNA sequence: TGCAGCGTTGAAGTCCCCGAAGCTTTCTTT.